The clone carrying this T cell receptor (beta chain) has more than one count but fewer than ten. Its antigen is not identified. This sample is drawn from a study of blood T cells in healthy people across ages. The study's findings and limits: The percentage of naive T cells correlated strongly with TCR beta diversity. In long-lived donors, naive CD4+ cell counts and diversity exceeded those of aged donors.

The trim removed 6 bases at V and 4 bases at J, leaving 11 bases unmatched. The CDR3 has 16 residues. A J-beta primer mix and a sample-barcoded 5' primer were used in a second PCR of roughly 6 to 12 cycles. Via MiXCR, TCRdb re-called the 5' RACE reads, giving one row per CDR3 protein. The sample lists roughly 1,100,000 distinct CDR3 sequences, roughly 24% occurring once. These data were also reused for a study on T cells of mothers and their children. That report adds: Nine systemically healthy Caucasian donors: three mothers, six children. Each child gave a few million TCR beta CDR3 reads (each mother, over 9 million).

The chain recombines TRBV12-3 or TRBV12-4 with TRBJ1-4, with 7 bases matching TRBD1. This TCR was sampled from a girl aged 2 to 10 in good health. The sequencing sample was made of blood. The CDR3 sequence: CASRGTARPVNEKLFF. The CDR3, as DNA: TGTGCCAGCAGGGGGACAGCTAGACCGGTTAATGAAAAACTGTTTTTT.